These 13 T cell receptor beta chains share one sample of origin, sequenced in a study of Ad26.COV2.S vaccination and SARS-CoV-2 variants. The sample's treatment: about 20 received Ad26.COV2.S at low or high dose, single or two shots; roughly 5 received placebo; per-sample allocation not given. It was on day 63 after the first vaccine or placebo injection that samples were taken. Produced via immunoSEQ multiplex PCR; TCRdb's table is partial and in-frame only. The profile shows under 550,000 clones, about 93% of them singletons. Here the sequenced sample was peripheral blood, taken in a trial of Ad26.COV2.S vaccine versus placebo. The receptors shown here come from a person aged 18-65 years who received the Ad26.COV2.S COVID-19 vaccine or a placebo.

The CDR3 sequence: CASSSRWVEGYTF. The CDR3 DNA reads as TGTGCCAGCAGCTCTCGGTGGGTTGAGGGCTACACCTTC. The chain carries TRBV7-8 and TRBJ1-2; D remains unclear. V was shortened by 4 bases and J by 8 bases, with 14 bases between the two germline ends. Germline CDR1 is SGHVS and CDR2 is FQNEAQ. This CDR3 has 13 amino acids.

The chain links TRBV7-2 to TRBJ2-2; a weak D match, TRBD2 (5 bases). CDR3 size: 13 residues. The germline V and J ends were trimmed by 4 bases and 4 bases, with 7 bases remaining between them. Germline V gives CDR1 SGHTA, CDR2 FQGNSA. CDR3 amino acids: CASSWEFTGELFF. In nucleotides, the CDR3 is TGTGCCAGCAGCTGGGAGTTCACCGGGGAGCTGTTTTTT.

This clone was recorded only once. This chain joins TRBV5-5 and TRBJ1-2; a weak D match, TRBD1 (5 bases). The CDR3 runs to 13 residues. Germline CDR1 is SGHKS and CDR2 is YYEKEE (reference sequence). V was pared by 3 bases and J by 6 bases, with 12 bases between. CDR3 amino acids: CASSSPSGDGYTF. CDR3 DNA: TGTGCCAGCAGCTCGCCATCGGGGGATGGCTACACCTTC.

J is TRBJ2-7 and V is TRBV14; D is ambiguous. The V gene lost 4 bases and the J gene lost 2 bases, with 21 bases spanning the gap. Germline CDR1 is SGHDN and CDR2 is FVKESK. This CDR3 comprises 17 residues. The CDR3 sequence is CASSPRLRRVGTYEQYF. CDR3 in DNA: TGTGCCAGCAGCCCCCGCCTGAGAAGGGTCGGCACCTACGAGCAGTACTTC.

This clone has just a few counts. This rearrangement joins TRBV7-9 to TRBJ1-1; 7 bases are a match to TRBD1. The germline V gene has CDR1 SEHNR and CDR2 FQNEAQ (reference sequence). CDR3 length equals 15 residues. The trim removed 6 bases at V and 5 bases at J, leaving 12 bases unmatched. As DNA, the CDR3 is TGTGCCAGCAGACCGACCAGGGGGGGAGGGACTGAAGCTTTCTTT. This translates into CASRPTRGGGTEAFF.

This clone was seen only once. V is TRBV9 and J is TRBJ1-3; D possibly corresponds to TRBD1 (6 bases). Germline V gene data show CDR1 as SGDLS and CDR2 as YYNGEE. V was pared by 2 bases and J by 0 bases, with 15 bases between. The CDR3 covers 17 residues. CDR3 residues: CASSVTDRSSSGNTIYF. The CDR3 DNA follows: TGTGCCAGCAGCGTGACAGACAGGTCGAGCTCTGGAAACACCATATATTTT.

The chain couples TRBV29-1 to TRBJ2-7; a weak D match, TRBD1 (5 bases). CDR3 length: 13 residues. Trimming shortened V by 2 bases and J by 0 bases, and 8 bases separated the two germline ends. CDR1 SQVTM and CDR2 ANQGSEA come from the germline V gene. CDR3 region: CSVETGASYEQYF. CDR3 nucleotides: TGCAGCGTTGAAACAGGCGCCTCCTACGAGCAGTACTTC.

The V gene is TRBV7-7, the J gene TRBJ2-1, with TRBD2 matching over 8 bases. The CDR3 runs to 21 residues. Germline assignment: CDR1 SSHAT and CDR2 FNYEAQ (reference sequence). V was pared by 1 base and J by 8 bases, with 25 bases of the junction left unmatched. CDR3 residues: CASSLGVRSIGTSGTVHEQFF. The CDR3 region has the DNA TGTGCCAGCAGCTTAGGGGTGAGGTCGATAGGTACTAGCGGCACGGTCCATGAGCAGTTCTTC.

CDR3 nucleotide sequence: TGTGCCAGCAGCTTAGGGCTAGCGGACAATGAGCAGTTCTTC. It translates to CASSLGLADNEQFF. The rearrangement links TRBV7-2 to TRBJ2-1, with 7 bases aligning to TRBD2. CDR3 length: 14 residues. J was trimmed by 5 bases and V by 1 base; bases with no gene match: 2. The germline V gene has CDR1 SGHTA and CDR2 FQGNSA.

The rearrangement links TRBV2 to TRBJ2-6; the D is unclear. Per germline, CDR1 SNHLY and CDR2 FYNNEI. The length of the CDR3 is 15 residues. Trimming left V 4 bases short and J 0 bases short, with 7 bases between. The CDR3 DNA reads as TGTGCCAGCAGTGCTTACGGCTCTGGGGCCAACGTCCTGACTTTC. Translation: CASSAYGSGANVLTF.

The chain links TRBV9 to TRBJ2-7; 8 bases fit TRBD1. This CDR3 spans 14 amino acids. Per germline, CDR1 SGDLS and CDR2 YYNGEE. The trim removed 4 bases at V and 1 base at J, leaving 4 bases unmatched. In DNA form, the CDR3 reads TGTGCCAGCAGCCCGGGGGACAGGTCCTACGAGCAGTACTTC. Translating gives CASSPGDRSYEQYF.

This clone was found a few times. CDR3: CASSLQGGRETQYF. CDR3 sequence (DNA): TGTGCCAGCAGCTTACAAGGGGGCAGGGAGACCCAGTACTTC. The chain joins TRBV7-2 to TRBJ2-5; 7 nucleotides agree with TRBD1. Germline lookup yields CDR1 SGHTA and CDR2 FQGNSA. CDR3 size: 14 residues. J was trimmed by 5 bases and V by 2 bases; bases with no gene match: 5.

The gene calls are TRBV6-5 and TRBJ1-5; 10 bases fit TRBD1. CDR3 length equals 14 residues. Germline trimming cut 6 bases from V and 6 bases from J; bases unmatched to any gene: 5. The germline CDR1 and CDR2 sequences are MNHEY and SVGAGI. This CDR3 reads CASRTGGAGQPQHF. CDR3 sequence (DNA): TGTGCCAGCAGGACAGGGGGCGCGGGTCAGCCCCAGCATTTT.